Ten or more counts support the clone carrying this TCR beta chain. The source material, RNA transcripts, was used to amplify TCR beta CDR3 regions. HTBI primers were employed in a first-round RT-PCR of the TCR CDR3. TCRdb ran MiXCR on the multiplex PCR reads and lists one entry per CDR3 protein. The table lists 200,000 to 250,000 distinct CDR3 sequences, around 24% of them singletons. This sample was included in a study of T cells in Graves' hyperthyroidism and ophthalmopathy. The CDR3 consists of 12 residues. V lost 5 bases and J 3 bases, leaving 8 bases between the germline ends. Exclusions: uncontrolled infection, other autoimmune disease, pregnancy, lactation.

This TCR was sampled from a woman between 40 and 55 years old with Graves' ophthalmopathy. The chain joins TRBV12-3 or TRBV12-4 to TRBJ2-7; possibly TRBD2 for D (5 bases). Sequencing input: blood. The CDR3 DNA sequence: TGTGCCAGCAGTAACGGAGGCTACGAGCAGTACTTC. This gives the protein CASSNGGYEQYF.